What follows are 7 T cell receptor beta chains derived from one specimen sequenced in a study of CD8+ T cells in alopecia areata. Treatment: oral pan-JAK inhibitor, 5-10 mg twice daily. cDNA reverse transcribed from extracted RNA served as the sequencing template. Only in-frame clones appear in the TCRdb table, and some are missing; sequencing was by immunoSEQ multiplex PCR. The sample holds 95,000 to 100,000 clones, just under 60% seen once. The specimen comprised CD8+ T cells sorted from blood, sampled at approximately week 55, from a patient treated with tofacitinib. The receptors shown here come from a human donor with alopecia areata.

The genes are TRBV28 and TRBJ1-1; D not resolved. V lost 2 bases to trimming and J lost 3 bases, with 19 bases between them. The germline V gene has CDR1 MDHEN and CDR2 SYDVKM. This CDR3 spans 17 amino acids. CDR3 sequence (DNA): TGTGCCAGCAGTTTAGGTGTCTCGGGCGGGGTAGACACTGAAGCTTTCTTT. This encodes CASSLGVSGGVDTEAFF.

The gene calls are TRBV4-2 and TRBJ1-5; no clear D. This CDR3 spans 16 amino acids. The germline V gene encodes CDR1 LGHNA and CDR2 YNFKEQ. V was trimmed by 1 base and J by 3 bases, leaving 13 bases between them. Here the CDR3 DNA reads TGTGCCAGCAGCCAAGGGCCCCACAGCCCCAATCAGCCCCAGCATTTT. Translated: CASSQGPHSPNQPQHF.

This clone was found a few times. Other DNA sequences of this sample code for an identical CDR3. This chain uses TRBV7-9 with TRBJ1-5; D is unresolved. The CDR3 sequence is 12 residues long. Between the trimmed V and J ends, which lost 1 base and 7 bases, there was a span of 5 bases. Germline CDR1 reads SEHNR; CDR2 reads FQNEAQ (reference sequence). CDR3 residues: CASSLGDQPQHF. CDR3 DNA: TGTGCCAGCAGCTTAGGTGACCAGCCCCAGCATTTT.

The V call is TRBV4-1, the J call TRBJ2-2; tentative D call: TRBD2 (6 bases). CDR1 MGHRA and CDR2 YSYEKL come from the germline V gene. Trimming stripped 4 bases from V and 6 bases from J, with 18 bases between. The CDR3 is 16 residues long. CDR3 in amino acids: CASSRDHGGRAGELFF. In nucleotides, the CDR3 is TGCGCCAGCAGCCGTGACCACGGGGGAAGGGCCGGGGAGCTGTTTTTT.

This clone was counted only a few times. The rearrangement links TRBV13 to TRBJ2-6; a weak D match, TRBD2 (6 bases). CDR1 PRHDT and CDR2 FYEKMQ come from the germline V gene (reference sequence). The CDR3 sequence is 15 residues long. Trimming cost V 7 bases and J 0 bases, with 10 bases left between them. CDR3 nucleotides: TGTGCCAGCAAGGAGGGCTACTCTGGGGCCAACGTCCTGACTTTC. Protein sequence: CASKEGYSGANVLTF.

The chain uses TRBV4-1 and TRBJ1-2, with no clear D. Germline CDR1 MGHRA, CDR2 YSYEKL. CDR3 length equals 19 residues. V was pared by 0 bases and J by 4 bases, with 24 bases between. CDR3 DNA: TGCGCCAGCAGCCAAGATCGGGTTTTGACGGGAGGTTTGGGCTATGGCTACACCTTC. Encoded protein: CASSQDRVLTGGLGYGYTF.

This clone occurred once. The J gene is TRBJ1-2, the V gene TRBV4-1; the D gene is possibly TRBD1 (5 bases). Germline-derived CDR1 and CDR2 are MGHRA and YSYEKL. The ends were cut back, 1 base at V and 14 bases at J, with 17 bases in the middle. The CDR3 is 13 amino acids. The CDR3 sequence is CASSQVQDESRTF. CDR3 DNA: TGCGCCAGCAGCCAAGTACAGGACGAGTCGCGGACCTTC.